Described below is a single T cell receptor (beta chain) sequence and its context. V was trimmed by 4 bases and J by 3 bases, leaving 27 bases between them. This CDR3 comprises 19 residues. Germline CDR1 is SGHTS and CDR2 is YDEGEE. The data belong to a study of blood T cell repertoires in COVID-19. Study-wide context: Sources were T cells, B-cell-depleted T cells, or PBMCs; the material itself was cDNA or gDNA.

Residents of about two dozen US areas, aged about 18 to 89 years, made up the participants. Grouping used clinical history reported by participants in a survey and questionnaire. A COVID-19 case had been met by exposed participants during the 2 weeks before study entry. The assay was immunoSEQ multiplex PCR, and TCRdb's table has in-frame clones only and misses some. The sample lists 350,000 to 500,000 clones; about 88% were seen once. The chain links TRBV5-8 to TRBJ2-3; D possibly corresponds to TRBD1 (6 bases). What was sequenced was PBMCs or T cells enriched from blood (not recorded which). The receptor's source is a woman aged 18-29 years who had been exposed to COVID-19. The CDR3 region is CASSLRDTVLRIVTDTQYF. The CDR3 DNA follows: TGTGCCAGCAGCCTCCGGGACACTGTTTTGAGAATAGTGACAGATACGCAGTATTTT.